These 10 T cell receptor beta chains were all obtained from the same sample, sequenced in a study of T-cell reconstitution after alpha-beta-depleted transplantation in children. Preparation of the TCRbeta library used unique molecular identifiers. TCRdb analysed the PCR reads with MiXCR anew, one entry per CDR3 protein. This table has some 200,000 distinct CDR3 sequences, around 9.6% appearing once. Specimen: PBMCs from the stem cell graft donor, collected from the stem cell graft. Receptor source: a human donor who donated a stem cell graft to a child with acute lymphoblastic leukemia.

The rearrangement joins TRBV7-2 to TRBJ2-1; a possible D gene is TRBD2 (7 bases). The CDR3 has 16 amino acids. V dropped 3 bases and J dropped 4 bases, with 16 bases sitting between them. In germline, CDR1 is SGHTA, CDR2 FQGNSA. The CDR3 spells CASSFGGPSNYNEQFF. DNA of the CDR3: TGTGCCAGCAGCTTCGGGGGGCCTTCCAATTACAATGAGCAGTTCTTC. Filled out from reference TRBV7-2 and TRBJ2-1, the complete variable domain reads GAGVSQSPSNKVTEKGKDVELRCDPISGHTALYWYRQSLGQGLEFLIYFQGNSAPDKSGLPSDRFSAERTGGSVSTLTIQRTQQEDSAVYLCASSFGGPSNYNEQFFGPGTRLTVL.

This clonotype was counted at least ten times. The J gene is TRBJ2-5, the V gene TRBV3-1; weak D call: TRBD2 (5 bases). The CDR3 has 14 amino acids. Trimming pared 2 bases from V and 3 bases from J, leaving 10 bases between. In germline, CDR1 is LGHDT, CDR2 YNNKEL (reference sequence). CDR3 region: CASSQSLGEETQYF. The CDR3 DNA sequence: TGTGCCAGCAGCCAAAGCCTCGGGGAAGAGACCCAGTACTTC.

The CDR3 region has the DNA TGCAGTGCCTCCCGTGGGGACAGAAGCAATCAGCCCCAGCATTTT. Its translation: CSASRGDRSNQPQHF. This chain links TRBV20-1 with TRBJ1-5; TRBD1 aligns across 7 bases. V shed 6 bases, J shed 1 base, and the junction held 9 bases outside the gene matches. This CDR3 contains 15 residues. Looked up from germline, CDR1 is DFQATT and CDR2 is SNEGSKA (reference sequence).

Many counts were recorded for this clonotype. The rearrangement links TRBV9 to TRBJ1-3; 9 bases align to TRBD1. Germline CDR1 is SGDLS and CDR2 is YYNGEE. The CDR3 length is 13 residues. The junction had 5 bases not matched to a gene; V was cut back by 5 bases and J by 8 bases. CDR3 in DNA: TGTGCCAGCAGGACCACAGGGGGCCACACCATATATTTT. The encoded protein is CASRTTGGHTIYF.

In its sample, this clonotype was seen a few times. The rearrangement joins TRBV12-3 or TRBV12-4 to TRBJ1-1, with D unresolved. CDR3 length equals 12 residues. V was trimmed by 7 bases and J by 1 base, leaving 7 bases between them. The CDR3 region is CASKGPNTEAFF. CDR3 in DNA: TGTGCCAGCAAAGGCCCGAACACTGAAGCTTTCTTT.

CDR3 coding DNA: TGTGCCAGCAGCTTAGCAGGGGCGACCTTTAACTATGGCTACACCTTC. Protein: CASSLAGATFNYGYTF. The chain uses TRBV7-2 and TRBJ1-2; D might be TRBD1 (5 bases). CDR1 SGHTA and CDR2 FQGNSA come from the germline V gene. V was cut by 0 bases and J by 1 base, with 12 bases left in between. The CDR3 extends over 16 amino acids.

This clonotype came up a few times. In DNA form, the CDR3 reads TGTGCCAGCAGTTTCTCAGGGGCGACGAACACTGAAGCTTTCTTT. Translated: CASSFSGATNTEAFF. V gene TRBV27 combines with J gene TRBJ1-1; a possible D gene is TRBD1 (6 bases). The germline V and J ends were trimmed by 3 bases and 1 base, with 12 bases remaining between them. CDR1 and CDR2 from the germline V gene are MNHEY and SMNVEV (reference sequence). The length of the CDR3 is 15 residues.

This clonotype was seen only a few times. This chain joins TRBV5-1 and TRBJ2-1, with TRBD2 identical over 16 bases. The CDR3 covers 19 residues. Germline V gene data show CDR1 as SGHRS and CDR2 as YFSETQ. Trimming took 3 bases from V and 0 from J; bases not matched to a gene: 6. DNA of the CDR3: TGCGCCAGCAGCTCTCCGGGACTAGCGGGGGGGAGCTCCTACAATGAGCAGTTCTTC. It is translated as CASSSPGLAGGSSYNEQFF.

V usage is TRBV2 and J usage is TRBJ2-1; D tentatively reads TRBD1 or TRBD2 (6 bases each). The CDR3 runs to 15 residues. Germline V lookup: CDR1 SNHLY, CDR2 FYNNEI. V was shortened by 10 bases and J by 0 bases, with 16 bases between the two germline ends. Here the CDR3 reads CAIPWGASSYNEQFF. Here the CDR3 DNA reads TGTGCCATACCCTGGGGGGCCAGCTCCTACAATGAGCAGTTCTTC.

This clonotype was seen ten or more times. The genes are TRBV5-1 and TRBJ2-1; no reliable D call. Per germline, CDR1 SGHRS and CDR2 YFSETQ. Trimming shortened V by 4 bases and J by 8 bases, and 7 bases separated the two germline ends. There are 11 residues in the CDR3. DNA of the CDR3: TGCGCCAGCAGCGAATCATATGAGCAGTTCTTC. It codes for CASSESYEQFF.